The 20 T cell receptor beta chains presented below share a single source sample, sequenced in a study of Ad26.COV2.S vaccination and SARS-CoV-2 variants. The treatment here: some 19 received Ad26.COV2.S at low or high dose, single or two shots; several received placebo; per-sample allocation not given. Sampling took place 63 days after the first vaccine or placebo injection. Here immunoSEQ multiplex PCR was the method, and the copy in TCRdb shows in-frame clones only, minus some. The sample lists about 350,000 clones, approximately 90% seen once, with just under 5% in the top ten. Sequences were derived from peripheral blood, sampled in a trial of Ad26.COV2.S vaccine versus placebo. Source of these receptors: a person between 18 and 59 years old who received the Ad26.COV2.S COVID-19 vaccine or a placebo.

The chain recombines TRBV19 with TRBJ1-5, with D possibly being TRBD1 (6 bases). Germline V gives CDR1 LNHDA, CDR2 SQIVND (reference sequence). The CDR3 extends over 15 amino acids. The V gene lost 3 bases and the J gene lost 5 bases, with 14 bases spanning the gap. CDR3 sequence (DNA): TGTGCCAGTAGTATTGCCGGGACAAATGATCAGCCCCAGCATTTT. Translated, it gives CASSIAGTNDQPQHF.

The rearrangement uses TRBV28 and TRBJ2-1, with D hard to call. CDR1 and CDR2 (germline): MDHEN, SYDVKM. This CDR3 contains 16 residues. V lost 4 bases and J 0 bases, leaving 13 bases between the germline ends. DNA of the CDR3: TGTGCCAGCAGTTCCATCTACCTGAGCTCCTACAATGAGCAGTTCTTC. It encodes CASSSIYLSSYNEQFF.

This clone was seen once. The J gene is TRBJ2-1, the V gene TRBV6-2 or TRBV6-3; 16 nucleotides align to TRBD2. Germline CDR1 reads MNHEY; CDR2 reads SVGEGT. There are 20 residues in the CDR3. J gave up 5 bases and V 2 bases, and 12 bases lay outside the gene matches. DNA for the CDR3: TGTGCCAGCAGTTACCCGGGACTAGCGGGGGGGCCGCGAGAAAACAATGAGCAGTTCTTC. Residues: CASSYPGLAGGPRENNEQFF.

As for this clone: This sample also contains other DNA sequences that code for the same CDR3. This chain joins TRBV10-2 and TRBJ2-7; D possibly corresponds to TRBD2 (7 bases). The CDR3 spans 15 residues. V dropped 2 bases and J dropped 2 bases, with 13 bases sitting between them. Germline values: CDR1 WSHSY, CDR2 SAAADI. CDR3 bases: TGCGCCAGCAGTGAGGAGAGGGGGGGCCCCTACGAGCAGTACTTC. Translating it yields CASSEERGGPYEQYF.

This clone has just a few counts. The J gene is TRBJ2-2, the V gene TRBV4-1, with TRBD2 matching 7 bases. Unmatched junction bases numbered 6, after V lost 1 base and J lost 1 base. The germline CDR1 and CDR2 sequences are MGHRA and YSYEKL. The length of the CDR3 is 17 residues. In DNA form, the CDR3 reads TGCGCCAGCAGCCAAGTCCCTAGCGGAGGGAACACCGGGGAGCTGTTTTTT. This gives the protein CASSQVPSGGNTGELFF.

J is TRBJ2-7 and V is TRBV20-1; 12 positions match TRBD1. This CDR3 is built from 14 residues. Germline trimming cut 3 bases from V and 6 bases from J; bases unmatched to any gene: 6. From germline, CDR1 is DFQATT and CDR2 SNEGSKA (reference sequence). CDR3 amino acids: CSASTGQGAREQYF. The CDR3 coding sequence is TGCAGTGCTAGTACGGGACAGGGGGCGCGCGAGCAGTACTTC.

The V and J genes are TRBV5-1 and TRBJ2-7; D is possibly TRBD1 or TRBD2 (7 bases each). The V end was cut by 1 base, the J end by 4 bases, with 12 bases between. The CDR3 has 14 amino acids. Germline lookup yields CDR1 SGHRS and CDR2 YFSETQ. This CDR3 is CASSLTQGGYEQYF. DNA for the CDR3: TGCGCCAGCAGCTTGACGCAGGGGGGGTACGAGCAGTACTTC.

The gene calls are TRBV4-3 and TRBJ2-7; tentatively, D is TRBD1 (6 bases). CDR3 length equals 15 residues. In germline, CDR1 is LGHNA, CDR2 YSLEER. The germline V and J ends were trimmed by 0 bases and 12 bases, with 21 bases remaining between them. CDR3 sequence: CASSQDLQGRSLRYF. The CDR3 nucleotides read TGCGCCAGCAGCCAAGATCTACAGGGTAGATCCCTACGGTACTTC.

The chain combines TRBV3-1 (or the pseudogene TRBV3-2) with TRBJ2-7; TRBD1 aligns across 9 bases. Germline V CDR1 and CDR2: LGHDT, YNNKEL (reference sequence). The CDR3 is made up of 13 amino acids. The junction had 3 bases not matched to a gene; V was cut back by 3 bases and J by 6 bases. This CDR3 reads CASSHWDRAEQYF. In DNA, the CDR3 is TGTGCCAGCAGCCACTGGGACAGGGCCGAGCAGTACTTC.

V is TRBV4-1 and J is TRBJ2-7, with TRBD2 identical over 12 bases. CDR3 length: 15 residues. V dropped 1 base and J dropped 5; count of bases not matched to a gene: 3. The V gene's germline CDR1 is MGHRA and CDR2 YSYEKL. CDR3 nucleotide sequence: TGCGCCAGCAGCCAAGCACTAGCGGGAGGAGACGAGCAGTACTTC. Encoded protein: CASSQALAGGDEQYF.

The chain joins TRBV13 to TRBJ1-6; no definite D call. The CDR3 extends over 16 amino acids. Germline V lookup: CDR1 PRHDT, CDR2 FYEKMQ (reference sequence). The V and J ends lost 5 bases and 0 bases respectively, with 11 bases between them. The CDR3: CASSLQASSYNSPLHF. In DNA, the CDR3 is TGTGCCAGCAGCCTCCAGGCGAGCTCCTATAATTCACCCCTCCACTTT.

The J gene is TRBJ1-2, the V gene TRBV7-2; TRBD1 might be the D (5 bases). V was shortened by 3 bases and J by 1 base, with 9 bases between the two germline ends. Germline CDR1 reads SGHTA; CDR2 reads FQGNSA. The CDR3 loop spans 14 amino acids. DNA of the CDR3: TGTGCCAGCAGCTTGGGACGGTATAACTATGGCTACACCTTC. This sequence encodes CASSLGRYNYGYTF.

V usage is TRBV15 and J usage is TRBJ2-1, with 8 bases identical to TRBD1. The germline gives CDR1 LNHNV, CDR2 YYDKDF (reference sequence). With 0 bases clipped from V and 5 bases from J, the junction kept 6 bases outside the gene matches. This CDR3 has 16 residues. The CDR3 region is CATSRETGEAHNEQFF. CDR3 coding DNA: TGTGCCACCAGCAGAGAGACAGGGGAGGCACACAATGAGCAGTTCTTC. The full variable domain, completed using reference TRBV15 and TRBJ2-1, is DAMVIQNPRYQVTQFGKPVTLSCSQTLNHNVMYWYQQKSSQAPKLLFHYYDKDFNNEADTPDNFQSRRPNTSFCFLDIRSPGLGDTAMYLCATSRETGEAHNEQFFGPGTRLTVL.

The genes are TRBV5-1 and TRBJ1-4, with a tentative D call TRBD1 (5 bases). Trimming took 4 bases from V and 8 from J, leaving 18 bases between them. Germline CDR1 is SGHRS and CDR2 is YFSETQ. CDR3 length: 15 amino acids. The CDR3 DNA sequence: TGCGCCAGCAGCCCGGACCGTGGGGGGTCCGAAAAACTGTTTTTT. It yields the protein CASSPDRGGSEKLFF.

This sequence joins TRBV7-2 and TRBJ2-7, with D possibly matching TRBD1 (6 bases). Trimming removed 4 bases from V and 0 bases from J, with 13 bases in between. Looked up from germline, CDR1 is SGHTA and CDR2 is FQGNSA. This CDR3 is built from 15 residues. Written as DNA, the CDR3 is TGTGCCAGCAGCTCCCGGGACATCAGCTCCTACGAGCAGTACTTC. It is translated as CASSSRDISSYEQYF.

This clone was observed a handful of times. The rearrangement uses TRBV6-1 and TRBJ1-5, with a possible D match to TRBD1 (5 bases). The CDR3 has 17 amino acids. Germline values: CDR1 MNHNS, CDR2 SASEGT. Trimming shortened V by 3 bases and J by 0 bases, and 15 bases separated the two germline ends. CDR3 protein: CASSDTGTFYSNQPQHF. As DNA, the CDR3 is TGTGCCAGCAGTGACACCGGGACCTTCTATAGCAATCAGCCCCAGCATTTT.

The chain employs TRBV9 and TRBJ2-7, with 13 bases fitting TRBD2. This CDR3 spans 13 amino acids. V was clipped by 4 bases and J by 9 bases; unmatched bases: 4. Germline-derived CDR1 and CDR2 are SGDLS and YYNGEE. The CDR3 region has the DNA TGTGCCAGCAGCTTGGGACTAGCGGGGAGGCAGTACTTC. Amino acid sequence: CASSLGLAGRQYF.

The J gene is TRBJ1-6, the V gene TRBV2; D gene ambiguous. Germline CDR1 SNHLY, CDR2 FYNNEI. V was shortened by 2 bases and J by 8 bases, with 1 base between the two germline ends. This CDR3 region has 11 residues. Here the CDR3 DNA reads TGTGCCAGCAGTGAACATTCACCCCTCCACTTT. Translation gives CASSEHSPLHF.

The chain links TRBV24-1 to TRBJ1-5, with D possibly matching TRBD1 (5 bases). Trimming left V 9 bases short and J 4 bases short, with 18 bases between. This CDR3 contains 15 residues. Germline V gene sequence: CDR1 KGHDR, CDR2 SFDVKD. The CDR3 sequence is CATSQGRERNQPQHF. CDR3 in DNA: TGTGCCACCTCGCAGGGCCGGGAAAGAAATCAGCCCCAGCATTTT.

The V gene is TRBV9, the J gene TRBJ1-5; 7 bases agree with TRBD1. Germline lookup yields CDR1 SGDLS and CDR2 YYNGEE. V lost 4 bases, J lost 5 bases, and 6 bases stayed unmatched. The CDR3 runs 14 residues. The CDR3 bases are TGTGCCAGCAGCCAGACAGGGAACTATCAGCCCCAGCATTTT. It translates to CASSQTGNYQPQHF.